Given below is one TCR beta chain in context. Its antigen is currently unknown. Reverse transcription of extracted RNA yielded cDNA, which provided the sequencing template. Clones were sequenced by immunoSEQ multiplex PCR, and TCRdb holds only the in-frame ones, with some missing. The data contain approximately 210,000 clones, 64% of them singletons. Germline loops: CDR1 MNHNS, CDR2 SASEGT. V was cut by 3 bases and J by 8 bases, with 13 bases left in between. The CDR3 runs to 13 residues. This entry belongs to a study of CD8+ T cells in alopecia areata. Study information: Administration of oral tofacitinib to treated patients was at 5 to 10 mg twice daily.

Treatment given: oral pan-JAK inhibitor, 5-10 mg twice daily. Study outcomes and limitations: Sharing of TCRs across patients appeared less clear than in mice, possibly for HLA-related reasons.

The J gene is TRBJ1-2, the V gene TRBV6-1; no firm D call. This TCR came from a human donor with alopecia areata. The sample consisted of CD4+ T cells sorted from blood, taken at week 4, from a patient treated with tofacitinib. CDR3 sequence (DNA): TGTGCCAGCAGTGACGCCAGTCGAAGGGGCTACACCTTC. The encoded protein is CASSDASRRGYTF.